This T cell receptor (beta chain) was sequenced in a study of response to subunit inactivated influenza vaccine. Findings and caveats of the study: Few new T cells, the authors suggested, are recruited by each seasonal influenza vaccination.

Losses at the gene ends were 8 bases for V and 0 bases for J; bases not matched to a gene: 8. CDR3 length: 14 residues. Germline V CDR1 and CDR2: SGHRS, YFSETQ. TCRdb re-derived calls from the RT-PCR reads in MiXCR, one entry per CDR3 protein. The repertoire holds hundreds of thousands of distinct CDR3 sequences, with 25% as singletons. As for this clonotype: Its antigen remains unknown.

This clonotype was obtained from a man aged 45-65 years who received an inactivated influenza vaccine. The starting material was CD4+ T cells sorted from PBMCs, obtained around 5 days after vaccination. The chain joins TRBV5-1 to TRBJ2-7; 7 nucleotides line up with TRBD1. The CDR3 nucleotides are TGCGCCAGTAGCCGGGACAGCAACTCCTACGAGCAGTACTTC. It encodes CASSRDSNSYEQYF.